The next 30 T cell receptor beta chains were all read from a single sample in a study of CXCR3-negative and CXCR3-positive naive CD8 T cells. Study observations and caveats: Relative to CXCR3-negative naive cells, CXCR3-positive naive cells had more hydrophobic TRB CDR3s.

Their target antigens are unknown. TRB cDNA libraries were made by UMI-labeled 5' RACE. TCRdb re-called the 5' RACE reads and gives one entry per CDR3 protein, without DNA. This repertoire includes 120,000 to 150,000 distinct CDR3 sequences. The sequencing sample was made of naive CXCR3+ CD8+ T cells from blood. Subset reported: CD45RO-CCR7+CD27+CD95- naive CD8+ T cells expressing CXCR3 (TNR3+). The source of these receptors is a human donor in good health. Some clones in this sample may be carry-over from other donors' samples.

V and J are TRBV12-3 or TRBV12-4 and TRBJ1-3. The CDR3 runs to 14 residues. The CDR3 reads CASRFSTSGNTIYF.

The V call is TRBV19, the J call TRBJ2-1. CDR1 and CDR2 (germline): LNHDA, SQIVND (reference sequence). The CDR3 extends over 15 amino acids. CDR3 residues: CASSIGSTSYNEQFF.

The V gene is TRBV11-2, the J gene TRBJ2-7; TCRdb's D gene call, TRBD2, goes unchecked for lack of DNA. Germline lookup yields CDR1 SGHAT and CDR2 FQNNGV. The CDR3 runs 14 residues. CDR3 sequence: CASSLLVPGDEQYF.

The genes are TRBV29-1 and TRBJ2-7. CDR3 length: 13 residues. Germline-derived CDR1 and CDR2 are SQVTM and ANQGSEA. This CDR3 reads CSVVTDSSYEQYF.

The V call is TRBV28, the J call TRBJ2-7; TCRdb's D call of TRBD1 is untestable without DNA. The CDR3 consists of 13 residues. Looked up from germline, CDR1 is MDHEN and CDR2 is SYDVKM. The CDR3 region is CASSSLDSYEQYF.

The CDR3 loop reads CASSYSFPEEAFF. The V gene is TRBV6-5, the J gene TRBJ1-1; TCRdb picks TRBD1, but there is no DNA to check that call. The CDR3 runs to 13 residues. Germline CDR1 reads MNHEY; CDR2 reads SVGAGI.

The CDR3 region is CASSPGNVDTQYF. This chain connects TRBV5-1 to TRBJ2-3; TCRdb's D call of TRBD1 is untestable without DNA. CDR3 length: 13 residues. Per germline, CDR1 SGHRS and CDR2 YFSETQ.

J is TRBJ2-7 and V is TRBV11-2; the D call of TRBD1 rests on TCRdb alone, since no DNA is present to check it. Germline V CDR1 and CDR2: SGHAT, FQNNGV. This CDR3 region has 16 residues. The CDR3 loop is CASSSSQGVNLYEQYF. Supplemented by reference TRBV11-2 and TRBJ2-7, the full variable domain reads EAGVAQSPRYKIIEKRQSVAFWCNPISGHATLYWYQQILGQGPKLLIQFQNNGVVDDSQLPKDRFSAERLKGVDSTLKIQPAKLEDSAVYLCASSSSQGVNLYEQYFGPGTRLTVT.

The chain uses TRBV7-6 and TRBJ1-1. Germline V gives CDR1 SGHVS, CDR2 FNYEAQ. This CDR3 comprises 14 residues. CDR3 loop: CASSESFLGTEAFF.

V usage is TRBV29-1 and J usage is TRBJ2-1; TCRdb selects TRBD2, and the lack of DNA leaves this call unchecked. The CDR3 runs 12 residues. Germline V CDR1 and CDR2: SQVTM, ANQGSEA. The CDR3 loop reads CAGTSGSDEQFF.

The V call is TRBV29-1, the J call TRBJ2-1; as DNA is missing, the TRBD2 call by TCRdb cannot be tested. Germline lookup yields CDR1 SQVTM and CDR2 ANQGSEA. The CDR3 runs 14 residues. CDR3 residues: CSVEYSRGGDGQFF.

This chain connects TRBV20-1 to TRBJ1-1; TCRdb outputs TRBD1, but without DNA this stays unchecked. The CDR3 is 15 amino acids. From germline, CDR1 is DFQATT and CDR2 SNEGSKA (reference sequence). The chain's CDR3 is CSARDATGKWPTAFF.

The chain employs TRBV7-9 and TRBJ2-7. This CDR3 region has 14 residues. The germline gives CDR1 SEHNR, CDR2 FQNEAQ (reference sequence). The CDR3 loop reads CASSEAGRPYEQYF.

The chain is built from TRBV29-1 and TRBJ2-5; TCRdb gives TRBD2 as the D gene, but with no DNA this cannot be confirmed. The germline V gene encodes CDR1 SQVTM and CDR2 ANQGSEA. The CDR3 spans 13 residues. The CDR3 loop is CSVDLEGSETQYF.

The rearrangement uses TRBV5-6 and TRBJ1-5. The CDR3 runs to 16 residues. Germline assignment: CDR1 SGHDT and CDR2 YYEEEE. This CDR3 reads CASSSSGGGLNQPQHF.

V and J are TRBV7-6 and TRBJ2-1; the D gene TCRdb calls, TRBD1, cannot be checked with no DNA. Germline CDR1 SGHVS, CDR2 FNYEAQ. The CDR3 runs to 13 residues. The CDR3 region is CASSRRQYNEQFF.

V is TRBV7-3 and J is TRBJ2-7; TCRdb returns TRBD2, unconfirmable since there is no DNA. Germline V gene sequence: CDR1 SGHTA, CDR2 FQGTGA. The CDR3 runs 14 residues. This CDR3 reads CASSEGLAGGEQYF.

This chain links TRBV3-1 with TRBJ2-1; TCRdb's D call of TRBD2 is untestable without DNA. The germline CDR1 and CDR2 sequences are LGHDT and YNNKEL (reference sequence). This CDR3 is 15 amino acids long. The CDR3 loop is CASSHQWAGVNEQFF.

The J gene is TRBJ2-3, the V gene TRBV12-3 or TRBV12-4. This CDR3 has 13 amino acids. The CDR3 loop reads CASSFLETDTQYF.

The chain couples TRBV5-1 to TRBJ2-7; as DNA is missing, the TRBD2 call by TCRdb cannot be tested. The CDR3 runs 15 residues. Germline V gene lookup returns CDR1 SGHRS and CDR2 YFSETQ. The CDR3: CASSLASSVGYEQYF.

The gene calls are TRBV21-1 and TRBJ1-5; TCRdb outputs TRBD1, but without DNA this stays unchecked. TRBV21-1 is a documented pseudogene. The CDR3 is 20 amino acids. This CDR3 is CASSNEPARTRLYSNQPQHF.

V is TRBV27 and J is TRBJ2-5; TCRdb picks TRBD2, but there is no DNA to check that call. Germline assignment: CDR1 MNHEY and CDR2 SMNVEV (reference sequence). The CDR3 spans 14 residues. CDR3 loop: CASSLRFEGQTQYF.

The J gene is TRBJ2-1, the V gene TRBV11-2; TCRdb designates TRBD2, a call that cannot be tested without DNA. Germline CDR1 SGHAT, CDR2 FQNNGV. The CDR3 is made up of 17 amino acids. CDR3 sequence reads: CASSPYSWREGVNEQFF. Looking up the rest from reference TRBV11-2 and TRBJ2-1 gives the full variable domain: EAGVAQSPRYKIIEKRQSVAFWCNPISGHATLYWYQQILGQGPKLLIQFQNNGVVDDSQLPKDRFSAERLKGVDSTLKIQPAKLEDSAVYLCASSPYSWREGVNEQFFGPGTRLTVL.

V gene TRBV12-3 or TRBV12-4 combines with J gene TRBJ1-6. This CDR3 comprises 14 residues. The CDR3 reads CASSLEYSYSPLHF.

V usage is TRBV29-1 and J usage is TRBJ2-7. Germline loops: CDR1 SQVTM, CDR2 ANQGSEA. This CDR3 spans 13 amino acids. The CDR3 loop reads CSVDGQEPYEQYF.

The chain carries TRBV12-3 or TRBV12-4 and TRBJ2-3; as DNA is missing, the TRBD1 call by TCRdb cannot be tested. This CDR3 comprises 17 residues. This chain's CDR3 is CASSSSKGGINTDTQYF.

The rearrangement joins TRBV29-1 to TRBJ2-2; TCRdb's assignment of TRBD1 cannot be checked, as there is no DNA. In germline, CDR1 is SQVTM, CDR2 ANQGSEA. The CDR3 runs 13 residues. CDR3 amino acids: CSVTGVDTGELFF.

The V call is TRBV12-3 or TRBV12-4, the J call TRBJ2-3; TCRdb's D call, TRBD1, is unchecked because there is no DNA. CDR3 length equals 18 residues. This CDR3 is CASSLPEGDTYFTDTQYF.

The rearrangement links TRBV5-6 to TRBJ2-3. Looked up from germline, CDR1 is SGHDT and CDR2 is YYEEEE. CDR3 length equals 13 residues. This CDR3 reads CASSFASSDTQYF.

J is TRBJ1-1 and V is TRBV7-9; the TCRdb D gene call, TRBD1, has no DNA to confirm it. In germline, CDR1 is SEHNR, CDR2 FQNEAQ (reference sequence). The CDR3 runs 17 residues. This CDR3 is CASRPVIRGESNTEAFF. The complete variable domain, with remaining parts taken from reference TRBV7-9 and TRBJ1-1, reads DTGVSQNPRHKITKRGQNVTFRCDPISEHNRLYWYRQTLGQGPEFLTYFQNEAQLEKSRLLSDRFSAERPKGSFSTLEIQRTEQGDSAMYLCASRPVIRGESNTEAFFGQGTRLTVV.